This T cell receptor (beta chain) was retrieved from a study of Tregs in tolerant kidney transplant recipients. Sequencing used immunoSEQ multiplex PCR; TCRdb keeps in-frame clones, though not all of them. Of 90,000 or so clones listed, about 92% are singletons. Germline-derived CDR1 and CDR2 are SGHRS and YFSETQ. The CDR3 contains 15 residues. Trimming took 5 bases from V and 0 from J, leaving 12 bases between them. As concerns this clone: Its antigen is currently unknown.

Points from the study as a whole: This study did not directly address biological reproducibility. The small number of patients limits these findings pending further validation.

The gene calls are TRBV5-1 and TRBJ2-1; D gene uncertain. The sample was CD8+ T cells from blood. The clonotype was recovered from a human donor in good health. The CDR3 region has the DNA TGCGCCAGCAGATTTGACGGATACTCCTACAATGAGCAGTTCTTC. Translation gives CASRFDGYSYNEQFF. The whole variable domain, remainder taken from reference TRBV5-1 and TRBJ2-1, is KAGVTQTPRYLIKTRGQQVTLSCSPISGHRSVSWYQQTPGQGLQFLFEYFSETQRNKGNFPGRFSGRQFSNSRSEMNVSTLELGDSALYLCASRFDGYSYNEQFFGPGTRLTVL.